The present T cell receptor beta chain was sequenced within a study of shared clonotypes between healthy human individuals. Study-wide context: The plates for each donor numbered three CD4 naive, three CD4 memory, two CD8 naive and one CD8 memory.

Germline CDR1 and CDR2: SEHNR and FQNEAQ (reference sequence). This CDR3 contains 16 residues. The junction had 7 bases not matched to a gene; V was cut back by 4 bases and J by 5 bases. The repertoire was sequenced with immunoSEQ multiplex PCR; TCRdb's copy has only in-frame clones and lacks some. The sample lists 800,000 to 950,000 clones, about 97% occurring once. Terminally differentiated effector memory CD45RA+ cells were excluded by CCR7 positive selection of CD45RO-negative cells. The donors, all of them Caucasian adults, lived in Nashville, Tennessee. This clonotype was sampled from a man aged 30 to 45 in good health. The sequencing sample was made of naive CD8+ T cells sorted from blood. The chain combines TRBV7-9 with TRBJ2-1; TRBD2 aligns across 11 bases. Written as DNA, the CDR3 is TGTGCCAGCAGCTCACGACTAGCGGGAAACGACAATGAGCAGTTCTTC. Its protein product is CASSSRLAGNDNEQFF.